What follows are 30 T cell receptor beta chains derived from one specimen sequenced in a study of neurological immune-mediated disorders. TCRdb used MiXCR to reprocess the 5' RACE reads, holding one entry per CDR3 protein. The table has around 32,000 distinct CDR3 sequences, 9.5% to 13% seen once. Material for sequencing was PBMCs. These TCRs come from a woman in her sixties or seventies in good health.

Ten or more counts support this clonotype. The rearrangement joins TRBV29-1 to TRBJ2-5; 7 bases agree with TRBD1. This CDR3 is 14 amino acids long. Germline lookup yields CDR1 SQVTM and CDR2 ANQGSEA. Trimming took 1 base from V and 2 from J; bases not matched to a gene: 4. CDR3 DNA sequence: TGCAGCGTTGAAGGACAGGGCTGGCAAGAGACCCAGTACTTC. It codes for CSVEGQGWQETQYF.

Many counts were recorded for this clonotype. The J gene is TRBJ2-1, the V gene TRBV5-1; D call uncertain. V lost 4 bases, J lost 0 bases, and 8 bases lay in between. Germline V gene lookup returns CDR1 SGHRS and CDR2 YFSETQ. The CDR3 length is 14 residues. CDR3 coding DNA: TGCGCCAGCAGCGGGCAGACCTCCTACAATGAGCAGTTCTTC. This translates into CASSGQTSYNEQFF.

This clonotype showed up many times. This rearrangement joins TRBV5-1 to TRBJ2-5; 11 nucleotides agree with TRBD1. V gave up 5 bases and J gave up 1 base; unmatched junction bases: 4. CDR3 length: 15 residues. Germline loops: CDR1 SGHRS, CDR2 YFSETQ. The CDR3 here is CASRGQGGPQETQYF. CDR3 DNA sequence: TGCGCCAGCAGGGGACAGGGGGGCCCCCAAGAGACCCAGTACTTC.

The chain employs TRBV29-1 and TRBJ2-2; 7 positions agree with TRBD1. CDR3 length: 14 amino acids. V trimming: 5 bases; J trimming: 2 bases; junction bases outside the gene matches: 5. CDR1 is SQVTM, CDR2 ANQGSEA, per germline. The DNA for the CDR3 is TGCAGCGTTCGGACAGGAAGAAACACCGGGGAGCTGTTTTTT. Its protein is CSVRTGRNTGELFF.

This clonotype was counted ten times or more. The genes are TRBV12-3 or TRBV12-4 and TRBJ2-1; 8 bases align to TRBD1. The V segment lost 5 bases and the J segment 0 bases; nucleotides outside the gene matches: 3. The CDR3 is 15 residues long. CDR3 protein: CASSGQGISYNEQFF. CDR3 nucleotides: TGTGCCAGCAGTGGACAGGGAATCTCCTACAATGAGCAGTTCTTC.

This clonotype was observed at least ten times. The chain employs TRBV18 and TRBJ2-5; D uncertain. The CDR3 has 12 residues. Germline CDR1 and CDR2: KGHSH and LQKENI. V was shortened by 5 bases and J by 1 base, with 5 bases between the two germline ends. CDR3 amino acids: CASSASQETQYF. CDR3 bases: TGTGCCAGCTCAGCTTCCCAAGAGACCCAGTACTTC.

In its sample, this clonotype was seen many times. This chain links TRBV5-1 with TRBJ2-4; 10 positions match TRBD1. The germline V gene has CDR1 SGHRS and CDR2 YFSETQ. The length of the CDR3 is 17 residues. J lost 1 base, V lost 5 bases, and 9 bases had no gene match. The CDR3 loop is CASSRRQGAGAKNIQYF. CDR3 DNA sequence: TGCGCCAGCAGTCGTCGACAGGGGGCTGGTGCCAAAAACATTCAGTACTTC.

This clonotype was counted many times. The J gene is TRBJ2-5, the V gene TRBV9, with 11 bases aligning to TRBD2. V lost 0 bases and J lost 4; bases outside the gene matches: 5. Germline values: CDR1 SGDLS, CDR2 YYNGEE. The CDR3 spans 16 residues. This chain's CDR3 is CASSVGGLAGGETQYF. The CDR3, as DNA: TGTGCCAGCAGCGTAGGAGGGCTAGCGGGGGGAGAGACCCAGTACTTC.

This clonotype was recorded a few times. The gene calls are TRBV7-9 and TRBJ1-1; D may be TRBD1 (6 bases). The CDR3 is made up of 19 amino acids. Per germline, CDR1 SEHNR and CDR2 FQNEAQ (reference sequence). The germline V and J ends were trimmed by 2 bases and 6 bases, with 28 bases remaining between them. The CDR3 protein is CASSLTDGARGPKGAEAFF. Written as DNA, the CDR3 is TGTGCCAGCAGCTTAACCGACGGGGCCAGGGGACCTAAGGGGGCTGAAGCTTTCTTT.

This clonotype was observed a handful of times. This chain joins TRBV4-2 and TRBJ1-1, with D possibly being TRBD1 (6 bases). Germline V gene data show CDR1 as LGHNA and CDR2 as YNFKEQ. This CDR3 spans 13 amino acids. The V and J ends lost 4 bases and 4 bases respectively, with 10 bases between them. CDR3 sequence: CASSPFRGTEAFF. In DNA form, the CDR3 reads TGTGCCAGCAGCCCATTCAGGGGCACTGAAGCTTTCTTT.

This clonotype appeared many times. The rearrangement joins TRBV14 to TRBJ2-7; no definite D call. The CDR3 extends over 12 amino acids. V was cut by 1 base and J by 2 bases, with 3 bases left in between. CDR1 SGHDN and CDR2 FVKESK come from the germline V gene. The CDR3 region is CASSQGAYEQYF. CDR3 DNA: TGTGCCAGCAGCCAAGGGGCCTACGAGCAGTACTTC.

At least ten counts were recorded for this clonotype. The V and J genes are TRBV7-2 and TRBJ2-7; 10 bases align to TRBD1. Trimming took 2 bases from V and 4 from J; bases not matched to a gene: 2. Germline loops: CDR1 SGHTA, CDR2 FQGNSA. CDR3 length: 14 residues. CDR3 amino acids: CASSLWGQGYEQYF. The CDR3 DNA reads TGTGCCAGCAGCTTATGGGGACAGGGGTACGAGCAGTACTTC.

This clonotype was seen repeatedly, ten times or more. This chain links TRBV5-6 with TRBJ1-5; D is undetermined. Germline CDR1 and CDR2: SGHDT and YYEEEE. The CDR3 contains 13 residues. The ends were cut back, 3 bases at V and 6 bases at J, with 10 bases in the middle. The CDR3 DNA is TGTGCCAGCAGCTGGAGCTCGACTCAGCCCCAGCATTTT. Protein sequence: CASSWSSTQPQHF.

This clonotype was counted many times. The chain is built from TRBV12-3 or TRBV12-4 and TRBJ1-1; a possible D gene is TRBD1 (5 bases). With 1 base removed from V and 4 bases from J, the gap between germline ends came to 7 bases. This CDR3 contains 13 residues. The DNA for the CDR3 is TGTGCCAGCAGTTTAGTAGGGGCCACTGAAGCTTTCTTT. Amino acid sequence: CASSLVGATEAFF.

This clonotype was seen many times. The CDR3 does not end in the conserved phenylalanine or tryptophan, so this is likely a read error. V gene TRBV12-3 or TRBV12-4 combines with J gene TRBJ1-2; D is uncertain. V lost 5 bases and J 8 bases, leaving 18 bases between the germline ends. This CDR3 contains 14 residues. DNA for the CDR3: TGTGCCAGCAGTCCCAACCGGGATCTAGGGGGCTACACCTTA. Its protein product is CASSPNRDLGGYTL.

This clonotype has at least ten counts. This rearrangement joins TRBV20-1 to TRBJ2-3; possible D gene TRBD1, 5 bases. CDR1 DFQATT and CDR2 SNEGSKA come from the germline V gene (reference sequence). This CDR3 has 16 amino acids. V lost 0 bases and J 4 bases, leaving 17 bases between the germline ends. CDR3 sequence (DNA): TGCAGTGCTAGAGATTTAGGGGCCTCCGGGCCAGATACGCAGTATTTT. Protein product: CSARDLGASGPDTQYF.

As regards this clonotype: The junction departs from the called germline gene at one end, perhaps through a read error. The chain combines TRBV5-5 with TRBJ1-2, with D uncertain. The CDR3 extends over 14 amino acids. Per germline, CDR1 SGHKS and CDR2 YYEKEE (reference sequence). The CDR3 DNA reads as TGTGCGAGCAGCGGAAGCACTGGCTCATATGGCTACACCTTC. Protein sequence: CASSGSTGSYGYTF.

This clonotype was detected many times. The chain couples TRBV20-1 to TRBJ1-4; D unresolved. CDR3 length: 12 amino acids. Germline CDR1 is DFQATT and CDR2 is SNEGSKA (reference sequence). V was cut by 6 bases and J by 2 bases, with 7 bases left in between. CDR3: CSASRTNEKLFF. The CDR3 DNA is TGCAGTGCGAGTCGCACTAATGAAAAACTGTTTTTT.

This clonotype came up many times. This chain links TRBV7-2 with TRBJ2-1, with TRBD1 as a possible D gene (6 bases). With 2 bases removed from V and 8 bases from J, the gap between germline ends came to 10 bases. Germline V lookup: CDR1 SGHTA, CDR2 FQGNSA. The CDR3 covers 13 residues. Here the CDR3 reads CASSLNQGYEQFF. DNA of the CDR3: TGTGCCAGCAGCTTAAATCAGGGGTATGAGCAGTTCTTC.

This clonotype appeared many times. The V call is TRBV4-3, the J call TRBJ2-3; possibly TRBD2 for D (6 bases). Trimming shortened V by 2 bases and J by 4 bases, and 16 bases separated the two germline ends. From germline, CDR1 is LGHNA and CDR2 YSLEER. This CDR3 is built from 16 residues. CDR3 amino acids: CASSQIRGGAADTQYF. CDR3 nucleotide sequence: TGCGCCAGCAGCCAAATTCGCGGCGGGGCGGCAGATACGCAGTATTTT.

This clonotype was recorded at least ten times. The chain combines TRBV7-2 with TRBJ2-3; D is perhaps TRBD1 or TRBD2 (6 bases each). Germline values: CDR1 SGHTA, CDR2 FQGNSA. The ends were cut back, 1 base at V and 2 bases at J, with 13 bases in the middle. There are 16 residues in the CDR3. CDR3 protein: CASSLEGGANTDTQYF. As DNA, the CDR3 is TGTGCCAGCAGCTTAGAGGGGGGCGCTAACACAGATACGCAGTATTTT.

This clonotype was seen many times. The chain is built from TRBV6-1 and TRBJ1-1; perhaps TRBD1 as D (5 bases). Trimming removed 6 bases at V and 10 bases at J, with 15 bases between. CDR3 size: 12 residues. Germline CDR1 and CDR2: MNHNS and SASEGT. This CDR3 reads CASSVTQGTAFF. CDR3 sequence (DNA): TGTGCCAGCAGCGTCACCCAGGGTACAGCTTTCTTT.

This clonotype was seen a few times. The rearrangement joins TRBV28 to TRBJ1-5; TRBD1 matches 10 bases. Germline V CDR1 and CDR2: MDHEN, SYDVKM. V lost 7 bases to trimming and J lost 2 bases; unmatched junction nucleotides: 11. The CDR3 covers 17 residues. In nucleotides, the CDR3 is TGTGCCAGCATAGTGGGGGGGGGACAGGGGTGCAATCAGCCCCAGCATTTT. It is translated as CASIVGGGQGCNQPQHF.

In its sample, this clonotype ranks as medium-sized. The chain employs TRBV15 and TRBJ2-2, with D possibly matching TRBD2 (6 bases). V lost 0 bases and J 6 bases, leaving 17 bases between the germline ends. CDR3 length: 17 amino acids. CDR1 and CDR2 from the germline V gene are LNHNV and YYDKDF (reference sequence). CDR3: CATSRDRGMLRAGELFF. CDR3 coding DNA: TGTGCCACCAGCAGAGATCGGGGGATGCTCCGCGCCGGGGAGCTGTTTTTT.

This clonotype was counted at least ten times. The chain recombines TRBV6-2 or TRBV6-3 with TRBJ2-1; 11 nucleotides align to TRBD2. V was pared by 5 bases and J by 3 bases, with 3 bases of the junction left unmatched. This CDR3 has 15 residues. Germline CDR1 is MNHEY and CDR2 is SVGEGT. The CDR3 loop is CASSTSGGDYNEQFF. As DNA, the CDR3 is TGTGCCAGCAGTACTAGCGGGGGCGACTACAATGAGCAGTTCTTC.

This clonotype was seen ten or more times. The chain recombines TRBV7-2 with TRBJ2-7, with D unclear. Trimming shortened V by 5 bases and J by 4 bases, and 18 bases separated the two germline ends. Germline CDR1 and CDR2: SGHTA and FQGNSA. The CDR3 is 15 amino acids. The CDR3 DNA reads as TGTGCCAGCAGCCAATACCCCAACCAAGGGTACGAGCAGTACTTC. Its translation is CASSQYPNQGYEQYF.

This clonotype occurred many times. The V call is TRBV27, the J call TRBJ2-6, with TRBD1 matching over 8 bases. CDR3 length: 16 amino acids. Germline loops: CDR1 MNHEY, CDR2 SMNVEV (reference sequence). Trimming at V came to 3 bases and at J to 3 bases, leaving 4 bases not matched to a gene. CDR3 in DNA: TGTGCCAGCAGTTTCGCAGGGGGCCTTGGGGCCAACGTCCTGACTTTC. This translates into CASSFAGGLGANVLTF. Using reference TRBV27 and TRBJ2-6 for the parts outside the CDR3, the full variable domain is EAQVTQNPRYLITVTGKKLTVTCSQNMNHEYMSWYRQDPGLGLRQIYYSMNVEVTDKGDVPEGYKVSRKEKRNFPLILESPSPNQTSLYFCASSFAGGLGANVLTFGAGSRLTVL.

This clonotype was seen repeatedly, ten times or more. The rearrangement joins TRBV9 to TRBJ2-1; 7 bases line up with TRBD2. The CDR3 is 16 amino acids. In germline, CDR1 is SGDLS, CDR2 YYNGEE. The trim removed 0 bases at V and 0 bases at J, leaving 3 bases unmatched. The CDR3 protein is CASSVVGGGSYNEQFF. The CDR3 DNA follows: TGTGCCAGCAGCGTAGTCGGCGGGGGCTCCTACAATGAGCAGTTCTTC.

This clonotype was seen ten or more times. V usage is TRBV4-1 and J usage is TRBJ2-7; no clear D gene. The ends were cut back, 0 bases at V and 6 bases at J, with 9 bases in the middle. This CDR3 has 13 amino acids. Germline V lookup: CDR1 MGHRA, CDR2 YSYEKL. The CDR3 DNA sequence: TGCGCCAGCAGCCAAGAGAAGGCCAGCGAGCAGTACTTC. It translates to CASSQEKASEQYF.

A few counts support this clonotype. The genes are TRBV18 and TRBJ1-1; no definite D call. The germline CDR1 and CDR2 sequences are KGHSH and LQKENI. The CDR3 is 13 amino acids. V lost 2 bases and J 6 bases, leaving 10 bases between the germline ends. CDR3 amino acids: CASSPVVEAEAFF. In nucleotides, the CDR3 is TGTGCCAGCTCACCAGTAGTCGAGGCTGAAGCTTTCTTT. The full variable domain, its missing parts supplied by reference TRBV18 and TRBJ1-1, is NAGVMQNPRHLVRRRGQEARLRCSPMKGHSHVYWYRQLPEEGLKFMVYLQKENIIDESGMPKERFSAEFPKEGPSILRIQQVVRGDSAAYFCASSPVVEAEAFFGQGTRLTVV.